These T cell receptor beta chains were read from a single sample in a study of blood T cell repertoires in COVID-19. Assay: immunoSEQ multiplex PCR; the TCRdb copy retains only in-frame clones and omits some. Counted here are 70,000 or so clones, approximately 90% occurring once; the ten biggest clones make up 8.5%. The sample comprised peripheral blood. These TCRs come from a human donor in a cohort sampled during active COVID-19. The CDR3 runs from the conserved cysteine through the conserved F or W. Fields, in order: D gene, clone size, J gene, CDR3 length, V gene, CDR3 protein, CDR3 DNA. D genes are given only for firm matches. The size of a clone is reported for some rows only, either as once, few or many, or as a class for expanded clones.

d_call: TRBD1
clone_size: .
j_call: TRBJ1-5
cdr3_length: 15
v_call: TRBV7-2
cdr3_aa: CASSLATGAHQPQHF
cdr3_nt: TGTGCCAGCAGCTTAGCGACAGGGGCACATCAGCCCCAGCATTTT

d_call: .
clone_size: .
j_call: TRBJ1-5
cdr3_length: 15
v_call: TRBV19
cdr3_aa: CASKGMGGAGQPQHF
cdr3_nt: TGTGCCAGTAAGGGCATGGGGGGGGCTGGGCAGCCCCAGCATTTT

d_call: TRBD1
clone_size: .
j_call: TRBJ1-2
cdr3_length: 13
v_call: TRBV12-3/TRBV12-4
cdr3_aa: CASSSSTGVGYTF
cdr3_nt: TGTGCCAGCAGTTCTTCCACAGGGGTCGGCTACACCTTC

d_call: .
clone_size: .
j_call: TRBJ2-7
cdr3_length: 12
v_call: TRBV28
cdr3_aa: CASSLVAYEQYF
cdr3_nt: TGTGCCAGCAGTTTAGTAGCCTACGAGCAGTACTTC

d_call: .
clone_size: once
j_call: TRBJ2-3
cdr3_length: 11
v_call: TRBV20-1
cdr3_aa: CSARDRDTQYF
cdr3_nt: TGCAGTGCTAGAGATCGGGATACGCAGTATTTT

d_call: .
clone_size: .
j_call: TRBJ2-7
cdr3_length: 16
v_call: TRBV11-2
cdr3_aa: CASSTRGGRYPGEQYF
cdr3_nt: TGTGCCAGCAGCACGCGGGGCGGCAGATACCCCGGGGAGCAGTACTTC

d_call: .
clone_size: .
j_call: TRBJ1-2
cdr3_length: 12
v_call: TRBV9
cdr3_aa: CASSATGYGYTF
cdr3_nt: TGTGCCAGCAGCGCTACAGGCTATGGCTACACCTTC

d_call: .
clone_size: .
j_call: TRBJ2-7
cdr3_length: 16
v_call: TRBV5-5
cdr3_aa: CASRYTPGGDNYEQYF
cdr3_nt: TGTGCCAGCAGATACACCCCGGGGGGCGATAACTACGAGCAGTACTTC

d_call: .
clone_size: .
j_call: TRBJ2-7
cdr3_length: 17
v_call: TRBV7-6
cdr3_aa: CASSLKGGQENSYEQYF
cdr3_nt: TGTGCCAGCAGCTTAAAAGGTGGACAAGAAAACTCCTACGAGCAGTACTTC

d_call: TRBD1
clone_size: once
j_call: TRBJ1-6
cdr3_length: 19
v_call: TRBV4-2
cdr3_aa: CASSVRDSISSSYNSPLHF
cdr3_nt: TGTGCCAGCAGCGTCAGGGACAGCATCTCTAGCTCCTATAATTCACCCCTCCACTTT

d_call: .
clone_size: .
j_call: TRBJ1-1
cdr3_length: 12
v_call: TRBV7-3
cdr3_aa: CASSSGGAEAFF
cdr3_nt: TGTGCCAGCAGCTCCGGGGGGGCTGAAGCTTTCTTT

d_call: .
clone_size: .
j_call: TRBJ2-7
cdr3_length: 11
v_call: TRBV2
cdr3_aa: CASSDKIEQYF
cdr3_nt: TGTGCCAGCAGCGACAAAATAGAGCAGTACTTC

d_call: TRBD2
clone_size: .
j_call: TRBJ2-7
cdr3_length: 15
v_call: TRBV3-1/TRBV3-2
cdr3_aa: CASSQEPSGAYEQYF
cdr3_nt: TGTGCCAGCAGCCAAGAGCCTAGCGGGGCCTACGAGCAGTACTTC

d_call: .
clone_size: .
j_call: TRBJ2-7
cdr3_length: 12
v_call: TRBV27
cdr3_aa: CASAAGFDEQYF
cdr3_nt: TGTGCCAGCGCTGCAGGCTTCGACGAGCAGTACTTC

d_call: TRBD1
clone_size: .
j_call: TRBJ1-3
cdr3_length: 14
v_call: TRBV27
cdr3_aa: CASRETGAGNTIYF
cdr3_nt: TGTGCCAGCAGGGAAACAGGGGCTGGAAACACCATATATTTT

d_call: TRBD1
clone_size: .
j_call: TRBJ1-2
cdr3_length: 14
v_call: TRBV5-8
cdr3_aa: CASSLRGTGGGYTF
cdr3_nt: TGTGCCAGCAGCCTGAGGGGGACAGGCGGGGGCTACACCTTC

d_call: .
clone_size: once
j_call: TRBJ1-1
cdr3_length: 15
v_call: TRBV9
cdr3_aa: CASSASSGEGTEAFF
cdr3_nt: TGTGCCAGCAGCGCCTCATCCGGGGAAGGCACTGAAGCTTTCTTT

d_call: TRBD1
clone_size: .
j_call: TRBJ1-2
cdr3_length: 12
v_call: TRBV29-1
cdr3_aa: CSVDRGGYGYTF
cdr3_nt: TGCAGCGTCGACAGGGGGGGATATGGCTACACCTTC

d_call: TRBD1
clone_size: .
j_call: TRBJ2-7
cdr3_length: 14
v_call: TRBV9
cdr3_aa: CASSVGDRASEQYF
cdr3_nt: TGTGCCAGCAGCGTGGGGGACAGGGCGTCCGAGCAGTACTTC

d_call: TRBD2
clone_size: .
j_call: TRBJ2-5
cdr3_length: 15
v_call: TRBV3-1/TRBV3-2
cdr3_aa: CASSHGTSDQETQYF
cdr3_nt: TGTGCCAGCAGCCACGGGACTAGCGACCAAGAGACCCAGTACTTC

d_call: .
clone_size: .
j_call: TRBJ1-5
cdr3_length: 17
v_call: TRBV18
cdr3_aa: CASSPQGGARGNQPQHF
cdr3_nt: TGTGCCAGCTCACCACAGGGAGGGGCGCGAGGCAATCAGCCCCAGCATTTT

d_call: .
clone_size: .
j_call: TRBJ2-6
cdr3_length: 18
v_call: TRBV7-6
cdr3_aa: CASSFPRDTYSGANVLTF
cdr3_nt: TGTGCCAGCAGCTTTCCTCGGGACACGTACTCTGGGGCCAACGTCCTGACTTTC